Reported below is one T cell receptor beta chain. The sample contains more than one DNA sequence encoding this CDR3. Per the study methods: Amplification of reference gene primers was used by the study to estimate nucleated cell counts. Here immunoSEQ multiplex PCR was the method, and the copy in TCRdb shows in-frame clones only, minus some. Clonal size and the V and J genes are those of that table, whereas D and trimming came from the DNA. This table holds some 80,000 clones, about 73% found once. The CDR3 has 14 residues. In germline, CDR1 is KGHSH, CDR2 LQKENI. The V and J ends lost 3 bases and 5 bases, in that order; junction bases with no gene match: 6. The source of the sample is a study of blood T cell repertoires in COVID-19. As for the study in general: Sample material is recorded as cDNA or gDNA derived from T cells, B-cell-depleted T cells, or PBMCs.

The rearrangement joins TRBV18 to TRBJ1-2; 7 nucleotides match TRBD1. This TCR was sampled from a man aged 55 to 70 with COVID-19, enrolled during active disease. Sequenced material: peripheral blood. DNA of the CDR3: TGTGCCAGCTCACCCGACAGGGCCGGGTATGGCTACACCTTC. It translates to CASSPDRAGYGYTF.